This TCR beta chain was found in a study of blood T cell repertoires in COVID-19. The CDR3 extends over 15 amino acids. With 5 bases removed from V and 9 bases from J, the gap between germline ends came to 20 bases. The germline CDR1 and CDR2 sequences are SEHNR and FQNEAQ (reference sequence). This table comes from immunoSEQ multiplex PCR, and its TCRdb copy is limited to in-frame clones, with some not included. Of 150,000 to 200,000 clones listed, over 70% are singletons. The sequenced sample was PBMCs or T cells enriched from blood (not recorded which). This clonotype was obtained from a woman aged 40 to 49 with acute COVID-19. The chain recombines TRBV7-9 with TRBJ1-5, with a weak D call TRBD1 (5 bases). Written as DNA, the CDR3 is TGTGCCAGCAGCCCCGTTGGGGGAGGGGAGCGGCCCCAGCATTTT. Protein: CASSPVGGGERPQHF.